This T cell receptor beta chain was captured in a study of T-cell memory formation after mild COVID-19. This clonotype was counted between two and nine times. One entry per CDR3 protein, called by TCRdb with MiXCR from the 5' RACE reads. The data contain about 240,000 distinct CDR3 sequences, roughly 10% of them singletons. The receptor was isolated from a young man who had mild COVID-19 (a few samples of this study predate the infection). Cell type and time point are not known. The source material was PBMCs or a T cell subset sorted from them (not recorded which).

The CDR3 loop is CASSRTPDRTLWETQYF. CDR3 coding DNA: TGTGCCAGCAGTCGCACCCCTGACAGGACCCTTTGGGAGACCCAGTACTTC. The chain combines TRBV12-3 or TRBV12-4 with TRBJ2-5; a possible D gene is TRBD1 (6 bases). The CDR3 contains 17 residues. V was trimmed by 5 bases and J by 5 bases, leaving 24 bases between them.